This TCR beta chain is drawn from a study of blood T cell repertoires in COVID-19. Study context: Collection of acute and convalescent COVID-19 samples took place in the United States, Italy and Spain. PBMCs, B-cell-depleted T cells, or T cells were the source of the cDNA or gDNA that made up the material.

Per the original methods: Amplifying reference gene primers gave estimates of nucleated cell counts. Here immunoSEQ multiplex PCR was the method, and the copy in TCRdb shows in-frame clones only, minus some. That table supplies the V and J calls and clone size; D and trimming were determined from the DNA. Altogether 250,000 to 300,000 clones are present, around 86% being singletons, with the ten largest covering approximately 5.3%. The trim removed 8 bases at V and 5 bases at J, leaving 8 bases unmatched. The CDR3 totals 16 residues. Germline CDR1 reads LNHNV; CDR2 reads YYDKDF (reference sequence). The Seattle patients, enrolled during active infection, were followed longitudinally.

This receptor was identified in a woman between 55 and 75 years old with COVID-19, enrolled during active disease. The chain links TRBV15 to TRBJ2-3, with 15 positions matching TRBD2. The sequenced material came from peripheral blood. CDR3 DNA: TGTGCCACCCATGATGGACTAGCGGGAGGGGGAGATACGCAGTATTTT. The encoded protein is CATHDGLAGGGDTQYF.